This entry concerns a single TCR beta chain. V shed 4 bases and J shed 4 bases, with 14 bases lying between them. Germline CDR1 and CDR2: SGDLS and YYNGEE. The CDR3 spans 14 residues. This specimen belongs to a study of cytomegalovirus exposure and HLA in healthy donors. TCRdb keeps only in-frame clones here, not all; method: immunoSEQ multiplex PCR. The sample shows about 150,000 clones, 75% to 90% of them seen only once. This sequence joins TRBV9 and TRBJ1-1; TRBD1 might be the D (6 bases). The sample taken for sequencing was PBMCs. The clonotype comes from a man in his late teens or twenties in good health and CMV-seropositive. CDR3 DNA sequence: TGTGCCAGCAGCACCCGGGGGGCCGGCACTGAAGCTTTCTTT. Its translation is CASSTRGAGTEAFF.